This paragraph covers one T cell receptor (beta chain) sequence. The sample originates from a study of T cells expressing NK-cell markers. Study summary: Serological testing identified most of the eight sequenced donors as HCMV-seropositive and one as seronegative.

The cDNA for TCR beta came from 5'RACE template switching with UMIs. From its re-call of the 5' RACE reads, TCRdb lists each CDR3 protein once, without DNA. The sample's table shows over 350,000 distinct CDR3 sequences. Sequenced material: blood T cells: a sorted CD56 or NKG2C T cell subset, CD4+ or CD8+ T cells, or bulk PBMC T cells (not recorded which). The receptor was derived from a woman aged 45-65 years in good health.

The CDR3 spells CASSRGTSVKETQYF. The chain employs TRBV18 and TRBJ2-5; lacking DNA, the TRBD2 call made by TCRdb goes unchecked. Germline V gives CDR1 KGHSH, CDR2 LQKENI. CDR3 length equals 15 residues.